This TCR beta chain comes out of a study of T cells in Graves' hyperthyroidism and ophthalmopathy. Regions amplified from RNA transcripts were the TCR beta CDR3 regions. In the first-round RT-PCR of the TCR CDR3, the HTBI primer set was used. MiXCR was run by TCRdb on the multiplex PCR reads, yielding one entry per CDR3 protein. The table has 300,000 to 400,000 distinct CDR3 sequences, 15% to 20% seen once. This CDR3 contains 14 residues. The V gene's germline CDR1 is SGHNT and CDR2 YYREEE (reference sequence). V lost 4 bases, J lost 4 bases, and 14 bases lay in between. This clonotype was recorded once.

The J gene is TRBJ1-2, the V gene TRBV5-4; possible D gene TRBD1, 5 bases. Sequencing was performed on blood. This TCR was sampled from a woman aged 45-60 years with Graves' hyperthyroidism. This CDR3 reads CASSPPDSSYGYTF. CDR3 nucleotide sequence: TGTGCCAGCAGCCCGCCCGACAGCTCCTATGGCTACACCTTC.